Here is one TCR beta chain with its context. This sample was included in a study of blood T cell repertoires in COVID-19. About the research overall: The United States, Italy and Spain were the sources of the acute and convalescent COVID-19 samples.

In the original workflow: Amplification of reference gene primers was used by the study to estimate nucleated cell counts. Generated by immunoSEQ multiplex PCR, the TCRdb table keeps only in-frame clones and is missing some. V, J and clone size are taken as reported in that table, and D and trimming were inferred from the DNA itself. The sample shows 250,000 to 300,000 clones, about nine tenths of them seen only once. The receptor was derived from a man aged 45-65 years with acute or convalescent COVID-19. The sequenced sample consisted of peripheral blood.

CDR3 DNA: TGTGCCAGCTCACCCCCGGGACAGGGGGCTAGGGGCTACACCTTC. As protein: CASSPPGQGARGYTF. The chain recombines TRBV18 with TRBJ1-2; 12 bases line up with TRBD1. The CDR3 has 15 residues. Germline V lookup: CDR1 KGHSH, CDR2 LQKENI. V lost 3 bases and J lost 8; bases outside the gene matches: 7.